These 12 T cell receptor beta chains were all obtained from the same sample, sequenced in a study of Ad26.COV2.S vaccination and SARS-CoV-2 variants. Libraries were prepared by immunoSEQ multiplex PCR; TCRdb keeps only in-frame clonotypes and omits some of them. The sample yields about 320,000 clones, 86% seen once. Treatment described: 15 to 20 received Ad26.COV2.S at low or high dose, single or two shots; roughly 5 received placebo; per-sample allocation not given. Material that was analyzed had been drawn on day 63 after the first vaccine or placebo injection. The input for sequencing was peripheral blood, taken in a trial of Ad26.COV2.S vaccine versus placebo. These receptors were taken from a person aged 18 to 65 who received the Ad26.COV2.S COVID-19 vaccine or a placebo.

This chain links TRBV7-9 with TRBJ1-1, with 7 nucleotides matching TRBD1. The CDR3 runs 12 residues. Trimming removed 5 bases from V and 3 bases from J; junction bases left unmatched: 0. Germline assignment: CDR1 SEHNR and CDR2 FQNEAQ (reference sequence). CDR3 protein: CASSGQDTEAFF. CDR3 bases: TGTGCCAGCAGCGGACAGGACACTGAAGCTTTCTTT.

The CDR3 bases are TGTGCCAGCAGCAATACAGGGGGAGCTGGAAACACCATATATTTT. It specifies CASSNTGGAGNTIYF. This chain links TRBV7-6 with TRBJ1-3; 8 bases line up with TRBD1. This CDR3 comprises 15 residues. The germline gives CDR1 SGHVS, CDR2 FNYEAQ. V was pared by 5 bases and J by 2 bases, with 5 bases of the junction left unmatched.

The chain carries TRBV10-3 and TRBJ2-3; TRBD1 matches 9 bases. Germline V gives CDR1 ENHRY, CDR2 SYGVKD. The V gene end was trimmed by 4 bases and the J gene end by 4 bases; junction bases not matched to a gene: 6. The CDR3 is made up of 15 amino acids. For the CDR3, the DNA is TGTGCCATCAGTGCGGGACAGGGTACGGCAGATACGCAGTATTTT. Protein sequence: CAISAGQGTADTQYF.

In regard to this clone: The identical CDR3 is also encoded by other nucleotide sequences in the sample. V usage is TRBV6-2 or TRBV6-3 and J usage is TRBJ1-2; D gene unclear. The CDR3 length is 11 residues. Per germline, CDR1 MNHEY and CDR2 SVGEGT. V dropped 5 bases and J dropped 4 bases, with 5 bases sitting between them. The chain's CDR3 is CASSQSYGYTF. The CDR3 DNA sequence: TGTGCCAGCAGTCAATCCTATGGCTACACCTTC.

There are a few counts of this clone. The genes are TRBV7-9 and TRBJ1-1, with TRBD1 as a possible D gene (5 bases). The CDR3 is 13 amino acids. Germline assignment: CDR1 SEHNR and CDR2 FQNEAQ (reference sequence). V dropped 5 bases and J dropped 11 bases, with 18 bases sitting between them. The CDR3 reads CASSHGVGTTAFF. In DNA, the CDR3 is TGTGCCAGCAGCCATGGTGTGGGGACGACGGCTTTCTTT. Full variable domain (missing parts from reference TRBV7-9 and TRBJ1-1): DTGVSQNPRHKITKRGQNVTFRCDPISEHNRLYWYRQTLGQGPEFLTYFQNEAQLEKSRLLSDRFSAERPKGSFSTLEIQRTEQGDSAMYLCASSHGVGTTAFFGQGTRLTVV.

The CDR3 sequence: CASSLNSPVGYTF. The CDR3 DNA follows: TGTGCCAGCAGCTTAAACTCGCCCGTGGGCTACACCTTC. This sequence joins TRBV7-8 and TRBJ1-2; D is unclear. V dropped 2 bases and J dropped 8 bases, with 12 bases sitting between them. This CDR3 is 13 amino acids long. CDR1 is SGHVS, CDR2 FQNEAQ, per germline.

The chain carries TRBV6-6 and TRBJ2-7, with 7 positions matching TRBD2. Germline CDR1 is MNHNY and CDR2 is SVGAGI (reference sequence). J lost 5 bases, V lost 5 bases, and 15 bases had no gene match. The CDR3 runs 16 residues. CDR3 nucleotide sequence: TGTGCCAGCAGTCGACTAGCCCCCTCCTATCCCCACGAGCAGTACTTC. Its translation: CASSRLAPSYPHEQYF.

V and J are TRBV19 and TRBJ1-2; 10 nucleotides agree with TRBD1. The germline V gene encodes CDR1 LNHDA and CDR2 SQIVND (reference sequence). The ends lost 7 bases at V and 2 bases at J; junction bases unmatched: 10. CDR3 length: 16 residues. For the CDR3, the DNA is TGTGCCAGTACCGTAAAGGACAGGGGGAGAAACTATGGCTACACCTTC. This translates into CASTVKDRGRNYGYTF.

This clone has just one count. This chain links TRBV7-2 with TRBJ2-7; D is unclear. The length of the CDR3 is 13 residues. Germline values: CDR1 SGHTA, CDR2 FQGNSA. V lost 3 bases to trimming and J lost 4 bases, with 10 bases between them. CDR3 sequence reads: CASSFFHLYEQYF. Here the CDR3 DNA reads TGTGCCAGCAGCTTCTTCCACTTGTACGAGCAGTACTTC. Together with reference TRBV7-2 and TRBJ2-7, the CDR3 gives the full variable domain: GAGVSQSPSNKVTEKGKDVELRCDPISGHTALYWYRQSLGQGLEFLIYFQGNSAPDKSGLPSDRFSAERTGGSVSTLTIQRTQQEDSAVYLCASSFFHLYEQYFGPGTRLTVT.

V is TRBV30 and J is TRBJ2-5; 11 bases match TRBD2. Unmatched junction bases numbered 4, after V lost 0 bases and J lost 1 base. Germline V gene sequence: CDR1 GTSNPN, CDR2 SVGIG (reference sequence). The CDR3 has 16 residues. The CDR3 DNA reads as TGTGCCTGGAGTGTAGGTACTAGCGGGGGCCAAGAGACCCAGTACTTC. This codes for CAWSVGTSGGQETQYF.

V usage is TRBV5-4 and J usage is TRBJ1-1; D possibly corresponds to TRBD1 (6 bases). Germline V CDR1 and CDR2: SGHNT, YYREEE (reference sequence). This CDR3 spans 16 amino acids. V dropped 1 base and J dropped 1 base, with 14 bases sitting between them. CDR3 nucleotide sequence: TGTGCCAGCAGCTTGAGGGGGGCTGTGGCGAACACTGAAGCTTTCTTT. It translates to CASSLRGAVANTEAFF.

Comments on this clone: The identical CDR3 is also encoded by other nucleotide sequences in the sample. The gene calls are TRBV6-5 and TRBJ1-1; D not resolved. The CDR3 extends over 12 amino acids. Trimming left V 6 bases short and J 4 bases short, with 9 bases between. Germline V gene data show CDR1 as MNHEY and CDR2 as SVGAGI. This CDR3 reads CASSSLSTEAFF. The CDR3 DNA follows: TGTGCCAGCAGCAGCCTTAGCACTGAAGCTTTCTTT.